This T cell receptor beta chain was profiled in a study of blood T cell repertoires in COVID-19 (dated by TCRdb to 2018 to 2020). Regarding the study in general: Samples from collaborators originated in the United States, Italy and Spain and spanned both the acute and convalescent phases of COVID-19. The material from the prospective study consisted of cDNA or gDNA derived from T cells, B-cell-depleted T cells, or PBMCs. Deeply sampled blood TCRbeta repertoires from subjects exposed to, actively infected with, or recovered from COVID-19 were included in the dataset. The repertoires were released in a freely available public database meant as a resource for research on the immune response to SARS-CoV-2. Samples came from the ongoing ImmuneRACE study (first 160 participants) plus 1,254 subjects from 6 global collaborators. Sample metadata almost always included a de-identified subject ID, COVID-19 status, age in years and sex. HLA class I and class II types, where available, came from metadata supplied by the sample provider rather than from assay-based typing.

Overall study results and their limits: The quantity of clinical and demographic metadata differed by source and by participant and was supplied without curation.

Each collaborating institution followed its own protocols to collect whole blood in K2EDTA tubes. For TCRbeta analysis, collaborator samples were shipped as frozen whole blood, as isolated PBMCs, or as DNA extracted from either sample type. V is shortened by 0 bases, J by 8 bases, and the region joining them spans 9 bases. The CDR3 holds 13 amino acids from the cysteine to the phenylalanine. Only CDR3 DNA remains: 39 bases, in frame from the first base. CDR1 and CDR2 are read off the germline V gene as MGHRA and YSYEKL. A note on this clone: The target of this receptor is not known. Base qualities are not at hand, and no much larger clone is one base apart.

The immunoSEQ Assay, a bias-controlled multiplex PCR, was used to amplify TCRbeta CDR3 regions from genomic DNA. The paper's data handling went like this. The number of nucleated cells in each sample was estimated from the amplification of reference gene primers within the assay. To quantify the absolute abundance of each unique TCRbeta CDR3 rearrangement, sequence reads were collapsed and filtered. Productive Simpson clonality was computed per sample as the square root of Simpson's diversity index over productive rearrangements. In TCRdb, the immuneACCESS table is reduced to in-frame sequences with V and J assigned. These tables do not hold every clone; where another copy was compared, an unresolved V gene accounts for under half, and the others remain unexplained. The V and J calls and the clone size are those of that table, but D and trimming were determined from the DNA. This sample gives approximately 150,000 clones in total; approximately 86% of them show up just once. The leading ten clones occupy around 8.5% of the sample.

This TCR came from a woman aged 55 to 70 with acute or convalescent COVID-19. Sequencing was done on a sample of peripheral blood. The receptor chain draws on TRBV4-1 and TRBJ2-3; the D region possibly corresponds to TRBD1 (5 bases align). In nucleotide form, the sequence is TGCGCCAGCAGCCAAGAAGGTGACAGTACGCAGTATTTT. Its protein is CASSQEGDSTQYF.